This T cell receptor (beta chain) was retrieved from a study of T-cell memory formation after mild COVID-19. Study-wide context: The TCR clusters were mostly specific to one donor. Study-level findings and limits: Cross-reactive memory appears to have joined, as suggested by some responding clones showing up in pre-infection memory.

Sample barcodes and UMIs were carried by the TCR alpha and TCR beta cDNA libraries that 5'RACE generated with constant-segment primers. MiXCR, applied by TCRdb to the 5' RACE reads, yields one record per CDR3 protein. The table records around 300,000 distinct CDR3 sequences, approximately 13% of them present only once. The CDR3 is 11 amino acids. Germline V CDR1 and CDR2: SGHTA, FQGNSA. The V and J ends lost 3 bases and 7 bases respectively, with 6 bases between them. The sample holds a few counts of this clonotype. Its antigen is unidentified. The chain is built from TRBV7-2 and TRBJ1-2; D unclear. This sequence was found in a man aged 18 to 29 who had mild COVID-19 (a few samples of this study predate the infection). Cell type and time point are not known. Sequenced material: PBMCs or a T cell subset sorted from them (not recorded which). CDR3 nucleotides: TGTGCCAGCAGCTTCGGGGTTGGCTACACCTTC. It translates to CASSFGVGYTF.